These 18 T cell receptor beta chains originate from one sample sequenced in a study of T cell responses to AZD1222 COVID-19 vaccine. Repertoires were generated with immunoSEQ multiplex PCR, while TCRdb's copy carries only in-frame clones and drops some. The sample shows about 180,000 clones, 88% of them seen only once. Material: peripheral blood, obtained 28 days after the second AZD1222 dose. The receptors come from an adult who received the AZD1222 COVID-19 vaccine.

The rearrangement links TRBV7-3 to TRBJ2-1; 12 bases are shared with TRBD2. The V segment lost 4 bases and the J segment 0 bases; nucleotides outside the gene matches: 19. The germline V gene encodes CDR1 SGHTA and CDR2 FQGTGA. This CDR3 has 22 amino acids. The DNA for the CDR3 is TGTGCCAGCAGCTCCCCGTCGGGGGGGCTAGCGGGAGGGATAAGCTCCTACAATGAGCAGTTCTTC. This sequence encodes CASSSPSGGLAGGISSYNEQFF.

The CDR3 DNA reads as TGTGCCAGTAGTATAGGAGGGGGTTTGGAGACCCAGTACTTC. Amino acid sequence: CASSIGGGLETQYF. The rearrangement joins TRBV19 to TRBJ2-5; D possibly corresponds to TRBD1 (6 bases). The length of the CDR3 is 14 residues. The germline V and J ends were trimmed by 1 base and 5 bases, with 11 bases remaining between them. Germline CDR1 reads LNHDA; CDR2 reads SQIVND (reference sequence).

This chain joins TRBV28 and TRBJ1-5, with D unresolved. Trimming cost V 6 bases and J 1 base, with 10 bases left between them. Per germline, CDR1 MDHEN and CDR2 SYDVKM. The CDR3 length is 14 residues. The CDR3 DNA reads TGTGCCAGCAGGGAGGGAAGGAGCAATCAGCCCCAGCATTTT. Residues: CASREGRSNQPQHF.

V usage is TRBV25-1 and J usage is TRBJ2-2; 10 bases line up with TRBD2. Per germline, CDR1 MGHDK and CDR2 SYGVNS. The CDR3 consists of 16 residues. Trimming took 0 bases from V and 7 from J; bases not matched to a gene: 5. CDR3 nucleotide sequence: TGTGCCAGCAGTGAATATTTTAGCGGGAGGATCGGGGAGCTGTTTTTT. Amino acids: CASSEYFSGRIGELFF.

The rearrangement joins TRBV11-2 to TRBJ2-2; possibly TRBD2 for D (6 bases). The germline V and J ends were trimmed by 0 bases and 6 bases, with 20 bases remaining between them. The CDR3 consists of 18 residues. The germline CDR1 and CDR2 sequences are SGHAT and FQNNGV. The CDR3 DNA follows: TGTGCCAGCAGCTTAGAGGGGTCTGTGGGAGGCCGGGCCGGGGAGCTGTTTTTT. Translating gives CASSLEGSVGGRAGELFF.

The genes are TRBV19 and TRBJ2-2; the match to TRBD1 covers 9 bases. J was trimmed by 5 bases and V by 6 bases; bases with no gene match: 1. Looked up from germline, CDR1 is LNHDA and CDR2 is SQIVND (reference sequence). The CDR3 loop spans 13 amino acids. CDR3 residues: CASRGQGTGELFF. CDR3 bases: TGTGCCAGTAGGGGACAGGGAACCGGGGAGCTGTTTTTT. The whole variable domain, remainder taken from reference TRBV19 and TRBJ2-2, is DGGITQSPKYLFRKEGQNVTLSCEQNLNHDAMYWYRQDPGQGLRLIYYSQIVNDFQKGDIAEGYSVSREKKESFPLTVTSAQKNPTAFYLCASRGQGTGELFFGEGSRLTVL.

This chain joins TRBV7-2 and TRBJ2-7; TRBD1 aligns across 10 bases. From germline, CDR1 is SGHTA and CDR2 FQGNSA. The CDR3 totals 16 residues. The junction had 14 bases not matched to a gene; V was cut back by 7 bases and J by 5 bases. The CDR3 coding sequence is TGTGCCAGCAACGCATCCCCGACAGGGGGCGCCCACGAGCAGTACTTC. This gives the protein CASNASPTGGAHEQYF.

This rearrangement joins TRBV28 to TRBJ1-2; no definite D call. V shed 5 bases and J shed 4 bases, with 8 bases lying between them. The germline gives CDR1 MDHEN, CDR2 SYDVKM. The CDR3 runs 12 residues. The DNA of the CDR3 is TGTGCCAGCAGTACCTACGTCTATGGCTACACCTTC. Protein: CASSTYVYGYTF.

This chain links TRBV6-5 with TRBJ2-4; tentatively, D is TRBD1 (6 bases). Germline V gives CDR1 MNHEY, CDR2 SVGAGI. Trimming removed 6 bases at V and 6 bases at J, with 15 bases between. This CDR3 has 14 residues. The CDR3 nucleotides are TGTGCCAGCAGCCCCCGACAGGTTGGAAACATTCAGTACTTC. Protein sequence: CASSPRQVGNIQYF.

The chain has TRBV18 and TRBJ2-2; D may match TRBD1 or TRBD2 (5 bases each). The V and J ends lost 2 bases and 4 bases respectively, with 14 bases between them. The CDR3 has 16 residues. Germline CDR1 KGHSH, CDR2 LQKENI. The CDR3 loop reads CASSPTRGDSTGELFF. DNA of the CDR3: TGTGCCAGCTCACCAACGAGGGGCGATAGCACCGGGGAGCTGTTTTTT.

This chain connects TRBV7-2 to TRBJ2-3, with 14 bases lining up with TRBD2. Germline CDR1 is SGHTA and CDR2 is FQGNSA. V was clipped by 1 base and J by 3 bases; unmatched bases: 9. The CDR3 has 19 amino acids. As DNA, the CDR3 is TGTGCCAGCAGCTTAGACAGACTAGCGGGAGGGCGGGGGACAGATACGCAGTATTTT. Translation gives CASSLDRLAGGRGTDTQYF.

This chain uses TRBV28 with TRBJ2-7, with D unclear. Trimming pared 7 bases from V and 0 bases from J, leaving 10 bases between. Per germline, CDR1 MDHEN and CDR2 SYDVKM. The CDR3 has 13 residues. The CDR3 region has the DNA TGTGCCAGCACCTCTCCGAGCTCCTACGAGCAGTACTTC. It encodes CASTSPSSYEQYF.

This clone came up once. DNA of the CDR3: TGTGCCAGCAGCCTTACGACCAATTCACCCCTCCACTTT. Translation: CASSLTTNSPLHF. V and J are TRBV4-2 and TRBJ1-6; D remains unclear. CDR3 length: 13 amino acids. Germline V gene data show CDR1 as LGHNA and CDR2 as YNFKEQ. V lost 4 bases and J lost 7, with 8 bases in between.

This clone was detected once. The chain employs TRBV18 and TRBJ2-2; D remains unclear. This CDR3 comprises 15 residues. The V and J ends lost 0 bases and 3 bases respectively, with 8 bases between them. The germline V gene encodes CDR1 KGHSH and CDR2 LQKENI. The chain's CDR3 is CASSPPSLDTGELFF. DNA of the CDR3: TGTGCCAGCTCACCACCGTCATTAGACACCGGGGAGCTGTTTTTT.

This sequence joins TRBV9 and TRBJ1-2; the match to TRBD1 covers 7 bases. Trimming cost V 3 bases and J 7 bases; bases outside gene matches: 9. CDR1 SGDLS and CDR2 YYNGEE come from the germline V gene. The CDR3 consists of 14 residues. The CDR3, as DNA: TGTGCCAGCAGCGGCTTGACAGGGTTCGGTGGCTACACCTTC. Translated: CASSGLTGFGGYTF.

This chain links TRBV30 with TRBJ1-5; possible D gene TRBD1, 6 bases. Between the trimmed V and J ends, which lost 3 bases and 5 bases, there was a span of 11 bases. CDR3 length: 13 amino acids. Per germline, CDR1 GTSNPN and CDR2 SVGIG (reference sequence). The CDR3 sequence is CAWSQGPDQPQHF. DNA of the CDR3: TGTGCCTGGAGCCAGGGGCCTGATCAGCCCCAGCATTTT.

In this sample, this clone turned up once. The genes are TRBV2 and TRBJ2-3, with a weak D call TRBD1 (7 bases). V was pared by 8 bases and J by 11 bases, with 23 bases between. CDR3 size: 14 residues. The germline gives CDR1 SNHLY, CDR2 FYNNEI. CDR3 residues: CASAPGTRGRRQYF. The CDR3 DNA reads TGTGCCAGCGCCCCCGGGACCAGGGGGAGGCGGCAGTATTTT.

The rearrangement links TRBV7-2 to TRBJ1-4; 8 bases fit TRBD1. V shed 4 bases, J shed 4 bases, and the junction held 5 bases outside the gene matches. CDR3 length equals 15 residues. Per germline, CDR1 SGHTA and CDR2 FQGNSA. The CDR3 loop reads CASSSQGALNEKLFF. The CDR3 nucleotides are TGTGCCAGCAGCTCCCAGGGGGCCCTTAATGAAAAACTGTTTTTT.